This passage covers 32 T cell receptor beta chains from one sample sequenced in a study of human T cells and chemical hapten exposure. Sample time point: patch test 2, 6 weeks after DPC sensitization. Treatment described: therapeutic diphenylcyclopropenone sensitization with weekly scalp DPC. TCRdb called the RACE reads again in MiXCR, with one record for every CDR3 protein. The profile shows 89,000 or so distinct CDR3 sequences, approximately 6.6% of them singletons. The sample was whole blood, taken in connection with sensitization to the hapten diphenylcyclopropenone (DPC). The receptor set was obtained from a woman aged 25 to 39 with alopecia areata. Some clones in this sample may be carry-over from other donors' samples.

The chain recombines TRBV13 with TRBJ1-3, with D tentatively TRBD1 (5 bases). The germline gives CDR1 PRHDT, CDR2 FYEKMQ (reference sequence). This CDR3 comprises 16 residues. V gave up 2 bases and J gave up 0 bases, with 11 bases separating them. The CDR3 protein is CASSLRGGGSGNTIYF. The CDR3 DNA reads as TGTGCCAGCAGCTTACGCGGGGGGGGCTCTGGAAACACCATATATTTT. Looking up the rest from reference TRBV13 and TRBJ1-3 gives the full variable domain: AAGVIQSPRHLIKEKRETATLKCYPIPRHDTVYWYQQGPGQDPQFLISFYEKMQSDKGSIPDRFSAQQFSDYHSELNMSSLELGDSALYFCASSLRGGGSGNTIYFGEGSWLTVV.

This clonotype was seen ten or more times. The gene calls are TRBV6-5 and TRBJ1-6; the match to TRBD1 covers 8 bases. Trimming removed 8 bases from V and 7 bases from J; junction bases left unmatched: 16. The V gene's germline CDR1 is MNHEY and CDR2 SVGAGI. The CDR3 has 17 residues. The CDR3: CASGRPLDRDFNSPLHF. DNA of the CDR3: TGTGCCAGCGGCCGTCCGCTGGACAGGGATTTCAATTCACCCCTCCACTTT.

This clonotype was counted at least ten times. The genes are TRBV12-3 or TRBV12-4 and TRBJ2-2; D unclear. Trimming left V 9 bases short and J 0 bases short, with 8 bases between. The CDR3 runs to 13 residues. CDR3 in amino acids: CASTLTNTGELFF. In DNA, the CDR3 is TGTGCCAGTACCCTCACGAACACCGGGGAGCTGTTTTTT.

This clonotype was found a few times. This chain links TRBV29-1 with TRBJ1-2; 7 bases are shared with TRBD1. Trimming removed 6 bases from V and 1 base from J; junction bases left unmatched: 8. This CDR3 is 14 amino acids long. Germline CDR1 SQVTM, CDR2 ANQGSEA. The CDR3 region is CSVPQGPDNYGYTF. The CDR3 DNA is TGCAGCGTCCCACAGGGGCCTGATAACTATGGCTACACCTTC.

This chain joins TRBV7-8 and TRBJ2-5; either TRBD1 or TRBD2 may supply D (5 bases each). V lost 0 bases, J lost 5 bases, and 7 bases lay in between. The CDR3 spans 13 residues. In germline, CDR1 is SGHVS, CDR2 FQNEAQ. CDR3 loop: CASSLARDETQYF. CDR3 nucleotides: TGTGCCAGCAGCTTAGCCAGGGACGAGACCCAGTACTTC.

This rearrangement joins TRBV20-1 to TRBJ1-2; no clear D gene. V shed 3 bases and J shed 3 bases, with 14 bases lying between them. This CDR3 has 14 residues. The V gene's germline CDR1 is DFQATT and CDR2 SNEGSKA (reference sequence). CDR3 sequence (DNA): TGCAGTGCTAGGCCGGTGGGCAGCGACTATGGCTACACCTTC. Amino acids: CSARPVGSDYGYTF.

V is TRBV20-1 and J is TRBJ1-2, with D perhaps TRBD1 (5 bases). This CDR3 comprises 11 residues. CDR1 is DFQATT, CDR2 SNEGSKA, per germline (reference sequence). The ends were cut back, 5 bases at V and 8 bases at J, with 12 bases in the middle. The CDR3 DNA reads as TGCAGTGCTCTCCGTGGGGGGGGCTACACCTTC. This translates into CSALRGGGYTF.

V usage is TRBV5-4 and J usage is TRBJ2-7, with TRBD1 matching 9 bases. Germline CDR1 SGHNT, CDR2 YYREEE (reference sequence). CDR3 length equals 14 residues. The ends lost 1 base at V and 5 bases at J; junction bases unmatched: 4. CDR3 region: CASSLKWTGDEQYF. Here the CDR3 DNA reads TGTGCCAGCAGCTTGAAGTGGACAGGGGACGAGCAGTACTTC.

J is TRBJ2-7 and V is TRBV6-2 or TRBV6-3; no definite D call. Trimming pared 5 bases from V and 3 bases from J, leaving 14 bases between. CDR1 is MNHEY and CDR2 is SVGEGT in the germline V gene. The CDR3 spans 14 residues. The DNA for the CDR3 is TGTGCCAGCAGTACGAGGACCACCGGCTACGAGCAGTACTTC. Amino acid sequence: CASSTRTTGYEQYF.

Regarding this clonotype: Being one base from a much bigger clone, this may be a read error. The J gene is TRBJ2-5, the V gene TRBV29-1; 9 nucleotides match TRBD1. Germline CDR1 reads SQVTM; CDR2 reads ANQGSEA. This CDR3 comprises 17 residues. The CDR3 DNA is TGCAGCGTTTCCGGAGGGACAGGGCCCTCTTTTCGAGAGGCCCAGTACTTC. This codes for CSVSGGTGPSFREAQYF.

The sample holds many counts of this clonotype. The rearrangement links TRBV7-6 to TRBJ2-1; possibly TRBD2 for D (5 bases). The CDR3 is 15 amino acids. Germline assignment: CDR1 SGHVS and CDR2 FNYEAQ. V was shortened by 5 bases and J by 7 bases, with 18 bases between the two germline ends. The CDR3 here is CASSPGNVWGNEQFF. In DNA form, the CDR3 reads TGTGCCAGCAGCCCGGGAAACGTATGGGGAAATGAGCAGTTCTTC.

This clonotype appeared many times. V and J are TRBV20-1 and TRBJ1-1; maybe TRBD1 (5 bases). V gave up 5 bases and J gave up 4 bases, with 14 bases separating them. CDR3 size: 13 residues. In germline, CDR1 is DFQATT, CDR2 SNEGSKA (reference sequence). Here the CDR3 DNA reads TGCAGTGCTGGGGCGCCGGGTACCACTGAAGCTTTCTTT. Its protein product is CSAGAPGTTEAFF.

The gene calls are TRBV6-5 and TRBJ1-6; a weak D match, TRBD1 (6 bases). The CDR3 has 15 residues. Germline V CDR1 and CDR2: MNHEY, SVGAGI. V lost 2 bases and J lost 9, with 14 bases in between. CDR3 region: CASSYVRGGSSPLHF. In DNA form, the CDR3 reads TGTGCCAGCAGTTACGTTCGAGGGGGGAGTTCACCCCTCCACTTT.

This clonotype was counted many times. The rearrangement uses TRBV12-3 or TRBV12-4 and TRBJ2-5; a weak D match, TRBD2 (6 bases). With 7 bases removed from V and 1 base from J, the gap between germline ends came to 13 bases. There are 14 residues in the CDR3. CDR3 sequence reads: CASTARDFQETQYF. CDR3 DNA sequence: TGTGCCAGCACCGCCCGGGACTTCCAAGAGACCCAGTACTTC.

This clonotype was observed a handful of times. The chain combines TRBV7-3 with TRBJ2-1; TRBD2 aligns across 12 bases. The CDR3 extends over 16 amino acids. Germline CDR1 is SGHTA and CDR2 is FQGTGA. J was trimmed by 8 bases and V by 5 bases; bases with no gene match: 10. The CDR3 loop is CASSLSSGGAPDEQFF. As DNA, the CDR3 is TGTGCCAGCAGCCTTTCTAGCGGGGGGGCTCCAGATGAGCAGTTCTTC.

This clonotype has more than one count but fewer than ten. The chain has TRBV6-5 and TRBJ2-2; tentatively, D is TRBD1 (6 bases). The CDR3 spans 13 residues. V was trimmed by 6 bases and J by 6 bases, leaving 11 bases between them. Germline V gene data show CDR1 as MNHEY and CDR2 as SVGAGI. Here the CDR3 reads CASRPYRAGELFF. The CDR3, as DNA: TGTGCCAGCAGACCTTACAGGGCCGGGGAGCTGTTTTTT.

This clonotype was recorded many times. V gene TRBV28 combines with J gene TRBJ1-1; a possible D gene is TRBD1 (5 bases). The CDR3 runs 15 residues. Germline CDR1 MDHEN, CDR2 SYDVKM. The V and J ends lost 6 bases and 1 base respectively, with 15 bases between them. The CDR3 reads CASSPRRAQNTEAFF. Here the CDR3 DNA reads TGTGCCAGCAGCCCTCGCAGGGCCCAGAACACTGAAGCTTTCTTT.

The chain couples TRBV19 to TRBJ2-3, with no clear D. This CDR3 spans 14 amino acids. The ends were cut back, 3 bases at V and 1 base at J, with 8 bases in the middle. Per germline, CDR1 LNHDA and CDR2 SQIVND (reference sequence). CDR3 sequence: CASSIQKGTDTQYF. The CDR3 DNA reads TGTGCCAGTAGTATTCAGAAGGGCACAGATACGCAGTATTTT.

This clonotype was counted ten times or more. The chain recombines TRBV29-1 with TRBJ2-3, with D uncertain. Trimming removed 1 base from V and 5 bases from J, with 10 bases in between. The CDR3 covers 13 residues. In germline, CDR1 is SQVTM, CDR2 ANQGSEA. CDR3 region: CSVEVGPRDTQYF. Written as DNA, the CDR3 is TGCAGCGTTGAAGTCGGGCCGAGAGATACGCAGTATTTT.

This clonotype was counted between two and nine times. The rearrangement links TRBV20-1 to TRBJ2-4; no firm D call. V shed 2 bases and J shed 0 bases, with 8 bases lying between them. This CDR3 comprises 14 residues. Germline V gene lookup returns CDR1 DFQATT and CDR2 SNEGSKA (reference sequence). The CDR3 DNA is TGCAGTGCTAGAAGAAGTCTAGCCAAAAACATTCAGTACTTC. The encoded protein is CSARRSLAKNIQYF.

V and J are TRBV7-6 and TRBJ2-7; 9 positions match TRBD1. CDR1 and CDR2 from the germline V gene are SGHVS and FNYEAQ. V shed 2 bases, J shed 5 bases, and the junction held 10 bases outside the gene matches. The CDR3 has 16 amino acids. Here the CDR3 reads CASSLQWGDREHEQYF. CDR3 nucleotide sequence: TGTGCCAGCAGCTTACAATGGGGGGACAGGGAACACGAGCAGTACTTC.

In this sample, this clonotype is medium-sized. This chain connects TRBV20-1 to TRBJ1-1, with 10 bases that match TRBD1. Germline values: CDR1 DFQATT, CDR2 SNEGSKA (reference sequence). With V trimmed by 5 bases and J by 5 bases, 5 bases remained unmatched. The CDR3 length is 13 residues. The CDR3 bases are TGCAGTGCTCCCGGGACAGGGGATACTGAAGCTTTCTTT. Residues: CSAPGTGDTEAFF.

This clonotype has a handful of counts. This chain uses TRBV9 with TRBJ1-6, with D hard to call. Germline CDR1 SGDLS, CDR2 YYNGEE. CDR3 size: 13 residues. Trimming stripped 0 bases from V and 8 bases from J, with 6 bases between. This CDR3 is CASSVEGHSPLHF. The CDR3 bases are TGTGCCAGCAGCGTAGAAGGGCATTCACCCCTCCACTTT. The full variable domain, in which reference TRBV9 and TRBJ1-6 provide the parts outside the CDR3, is DSGVTQTPKHLITATGQRVTLRCSPRSGDLSVYWYQQSLDQGLQFLIQYYNGEERAKGNILERFSAQQFPDLHSELNLSSLELGDSALYFCASSVEGHSPLHFGNGTRLTVT.

At least ten counts were recorded for this clonotype. This sequence joins TRBV18 and TRBJ2-1, with TRBD1 identical over 7 bases. V lost 2 bases to trimming and J lost 6 bases; unmatched junction nucleotides: 10. The CDR3 is made up of 16 amino acids. Germline V CDR1 and CDR2: KGHSH, LQKENI. CDR3 loop: CASSPWFRGIVNEQFF. In DNA form, the CDR3 reads TGTGCCAGCTCACCATGGTTCAGGGGGATTGTCAATGAGCAGTTCTTC.

This clonotype was seen ten or more times. J is TRBJ1-5 and V is TRBV12-3 or TRBV12-4; D not certain. The CDR3 length is 15 residues. Trimming took 5 bases from V and 2 from J, leaving 13 bases between them. For the CDR3, the DNA is TGTGCCAGCAGTCAAACTACCATCGGCAATCAGCCCCAGCATTTT. Protein sequence: CASSQTTIGNQPQHF.

The V and J genes are TRBV29-1 and TRBJ2-2; tentative D call: TRBD1 (5 bases). There are 20 residues in the CDR3. The V end was cut by 2 bases, the J end by 3 bases, with 28 bases between. Germline V gives CDR1 SQVTM, CDR2 ANQGSEA. CDR3 residues: CSVERRTKAGTGRYTGELFF. The CDR3 nucleotides are TGCAGCGTTGAACGGCGTACCAAGGCAGGTACAGGACGGTACACCGGGGAGCTGTTTTTT.

The CDR3 DNA follows: TGTGCCAGCAGCTTGGATACAGGGGCGAATTCACCCCTCCACTTT. The encoded protein is CASSLDTGANSPLHF. The chain has TRBV5-4 and TRBJ1-6; 7 bases fit TRBD1. This CDR3 contains 15 residues. With V trimmed by 0 bases and J by 7 bases, 4 bases remained unmatched. Looked up from germline, CDR1 is SGHNT and CDR2 is YYREEE (reference sequence).

This clonotype was picked up a small number of times. The J gene is TRBJ1-1, the V gene TRBV5-5; 7 bases agree with TRBD1. J lost 5 bases, V lost 2 bases, and 9 bases had no gene match. The CDR3 covers 15 residues. Germline V gene lookup returns CDR1 SGHKS and CDR2 YYEKEE (reference sequence). The CDR3: CASSLLVGRGTEAFF. The CDR3 DNA is TGTGCCAGCAGCTTATTAGTGGGCAGGGGGACTGAAGCTTTCTTT.

This clonotype appeared a few times. The chain carries TRBV20-1 and TRBJ2-7, with D perhaps TRBD1 (5 bases). The CDR3 has 13 amino acids. V lost 8 bases and J lost 4, with 18 bases in between. Germline CDR1 and CDR2: DFQATT and SNEGSKA (reference sequence). The chain's CDR3 is CSLPGHAFYEQYF. The DNA of the CDR3 is TGCAGTCTACCCGGACATGCCTTTTACGAGCAGTACTTC.

Ten or more counts support this clonotype. This rearrangement joins TRBV12-5 to TRBJ2-3; unclear D gene. V lost 0 bases to trimming and J lost 2 bases, with 9 bases between them. Germline-derived CDR1 and CDR2 are LGHNT and FRNRAP. The CDR3 is 15 residues long. The CDR3 sequence: CASGLVVYPTDTQYF. CDR3 sequence (DNA): TGTGCTAGTGGTTTGGTTGTCTATCCCACAGATACGCAGTATTTT.

This clonotype was observed at least ten times. This chain joins TRBV7-2 and TRBJ1-1, with 8 bases aligning to TRBD1. Losses at the gene ends were 2 bases for V and 11 bases for J; bases not matched to a gene: 7. The CDR3 covers 13 residues. CDR1 is SGHTA and CDR2 is FQGNSA in the germline V gene. The CDR3 DNA sequence: TGTGCCAGCAGCTTAATGGGACAGGTTGGGGCTTTCTTT. This gives the protein CASSLMGQVGAFF.

This clonotype occurred a few times. The chain links TRBV5-1 to TRBJ2-1, with 8 bases aligning to TRBD2. Germline V gives CDR1 SGHRS, CDR2 YFSETQ. The CDR3 totals 17 residues. V lost 1 base to trimming and J lost 9 bases; unmatched junction nucleotides: 15. CDR3 DNA: TGCGCCAGCAGCTTGAGGCCCCTAGCGGGCGGCCAAGGTGAGCAGTTCTTC. This encodes CASSLRPLAGGQGEQFF.